The clone carrying this T cell receptor beta chain was seen only a few times. Its antigen remains unidentified. Donors contributed one heparinised blood draw apiece, averaging around 100 mL. The data are from a study of beta chain features in type 1 diabetes. Overall study: All samples yielded 107,917,701 examined sorted cells.

CDR3 size: 13 residues. Germline V gives CDR1 GTSNPN, CDR2 SVGIG (reference sequence). V was clipped by 1 base and J by 8 bases, with 12 bases between them. Overall study findings and caveats: There was a moderate but significant shortening of TCRB CDR3s in all four CD4+ subsets of Type 1 diabetes patients.

The isolated RNA, all of it, was reverse transcribed, so expressed TCRB transcripts were what got sequenced. About 4 million reads per sample were averaged for naive, central memory and regulatory samples. The method was immunoSEQ multiplex PCR; TCRdb's version includes in-frame clones alone and lacks a portion of them. The sample lists hundreds of thousands of clones, 13% occurring once. The TCR sequence derives from a man aged 18 to 35 with type 1 diabetes. The J gene is TRBJ1-5, the V gene TRBV30; D remains unclear. Sequenced sample: naive CD4+ T cells from blood. CDR3 residues: CAWSARLTEPQHF. The CDR3 DNA reads as TGTGCCTGGAGTGCCCGATTGACGGAGCCCCAGCATTTT.